What follows are 7 T cell receptor beta chains derived from one specimen sequenced in a study of CD8 T cells in ankylosing spondylitis. In TCRdb, the 5' RACE reads were re-called with MiXCR into one record per CDR3 protein. The table includes about 240,000 distinct CDR3 sequences, roughly 10% detected once. Sequencing was performed on blood, either unsorted or a sorted T cell fraction (not recorded which). Receptors were obtained from a male donor with ankylosing spondylitis or in good health (not recorded which).

The sample holds many counts of this clonotype. This chain uses TRBV5-1 with TRBJ1-1, with D possibly being TRBD1 (6 bases). The V end was cut by 4 bases, the J end by 5 bases, with 18 bases between. This CDR3 has 15 amino acids. Germline-derived CDR1 and CDR2 are SGHRS and YFSETQ. The CDR3 region is CASSVLQGRGTEAFF. For the CDR3, the DNA is TGCGCCAGCAGCGTATTACAGGGTCGGGGAACTGAAGCTTTCTTT.

This clonotype showed up many times. The chain employs TRBV29-1 and TRBJ1-2; unclear D gene. The V gene's germline CDR1 is SQVTM and CDR2 ANQGSEA. Trimming shortened V by 5 bases and J by 1 base, and 11 bases separated the two germline ends. The CDR3 has 13 amino acids. For the CDR3, the DNA is TGCAGCGTTCCGGGCCTAGATAACTATGGCTACACCTTC. Protein sequence: CSVPGLDNYGYTF.

This clonotype has at least ten counts. V usage is TRBV12-3 or TRBV12-4 and J usage is TRBJ2-5; D is unresolved. This CDR3 is built from 12 residues. Trimming took 5 bases from V and 5 from J, leaving 9 bases between them. The DNA of the CDR3 is TGTGCCAGCAGTCACAGCAGGGAGACCCAGTACTTC. This codes for CASSHSRETQYF.

This clonotype was detected a few times. V usage is TRBV7-2 and J usage is TRBJ1-2; D call uncertain. Germline V gene lookup returns CDR1 SGHTA and CDR2 FQGNSA. The CDR3 is 15 residues long. Trimming shortened V by 5 bases and J by 8 bases, and 21 bases separated the two germline ends. DNA of the CDR3: TGTGCCAGCAGCACGGGGTCTCGCTGGATAGGAGGCTACACCTTC. Its protein product is CASSTGSRWIGGYTF.

There are many counts of this clonotype. The rearrangement joins TRBV5-1 to TRBJ1-4, with D tentatively TRBD1 (6 bases). The CDR3 is 16 amino acids. The V end was cut by 0 bases, the J end by 5 bases, with 14 bases between. The germline gives CDR1 SGHRS, CDR2 YFSETQ. The CDR3 DNA reads as TGCGCCAGCAGCTTGGCCTCGGGGGGCTTAAATGAAAAACTGTTTTTT. Its translation: CASSLASGGLNEKLFF.

The chain couples TRBV2 to TRBJ2-1; 10 positions match TRBD2. V was pared by 6 bases and J by 4 bases, with 6 bases of the junction left unmatched. The CDR3 loop spans 15 amino acids. The germline gives CDR1 SNHLY, CDR2 FYNNEI. This CDR3 is CASSAGTSVYNEQFF. CDR3 sequence (DNA): TGTGCCAGCAGCGCCGGGACTAGCGTATACAATGAGCAGTTCTTC.

This clonotype was seen repeatedly, ten times or more. The chain uses TRBV6-4 and TRBJ2-3; 8 nucleotides match TRBD2. The V segment lost 3 bases and the J segment 1 base; nucleotides outside the gene matches: 0. CDR1 and CDR2 (germline): MRHNA, SNTAGT. This CDR3 region has 14 residues. CDR3 DNA: TGTGCCAGCAGTGAGCGGGGGGGCACAGATACGCAGTATTTT. It translates to CASSERGGTDTQYF.